The 2 T cell receptor beta chains below come from one sample, sequenced in a study of post-analysis software for immune sequencing data. Whole-study findings and limits: Patients had higher frequencies than controls of about five TRBV segments, including TRBV5-6, TRBV5-1 and TRBV20-1.

These TCRs' antigens remain unknown. TCR beta cDNA libraries included unique molecular identifiers. Using its own MiXCR run on the PCR reads, TCRdb lists one record per CDR3 protein. The sample carries a few hundred thousand distinct CDR3 sequences, 30% to 45% recorded once. The specimen was blood. Receptors were obtained from a girl aged 5-17 years with multiple sclerosis.

This clonotype has a handful of counts. This CDR3 is CASSGTGVPETQYF. DNA for the CDR3: TGTGCCAGCAGCGGTACAGGGGTGCCGGAGACCCAGTACTTC. V is TRBV7-9 and J is TRBJ2-5, with 7 bases aligning to TRBD1. Germline V lookup: CDR1 SEHNR, CDR2 FQNEAQ (reference sequence). Trimming cost V 5 bases and J 5 bases; bases outside gene matches: 8. CDR3 length: 14 residues.

In its sample, this clonotype was seen a few times. The chain recombines TRBV20-1 with TRBJ2-1; 9 bases match TRBD2. V was clipped by 0 bases and J by 7 bases; unmatched bases: 7. Germline-derived CDR1 and CDR2 are DFQATT and SNEGSKA (reference sequence). The CDR3 length is 15 residues. The CDR3 nucleotides read TGCAGTGCTAGAGATCATAAGCGGGGGGCGAATGAGCAGTTCTTC. It encodes CSARDHKRGANEQFF.